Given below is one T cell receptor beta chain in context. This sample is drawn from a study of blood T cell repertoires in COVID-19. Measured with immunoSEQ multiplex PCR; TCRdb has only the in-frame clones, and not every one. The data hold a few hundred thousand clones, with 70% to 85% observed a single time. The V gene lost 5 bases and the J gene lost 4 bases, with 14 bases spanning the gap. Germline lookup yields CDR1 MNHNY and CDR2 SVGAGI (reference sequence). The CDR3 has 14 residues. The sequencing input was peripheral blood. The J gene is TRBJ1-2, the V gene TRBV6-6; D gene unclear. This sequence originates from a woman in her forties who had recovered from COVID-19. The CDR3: CASSPDSSGYGYTF. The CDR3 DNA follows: TGTGCCAGCAGTCCCGACTCCAGCGGCTATGGCTACACCTTC.